The 29 T cell receptor beta chains presented below share a single source sample, sequenced in a study of cytomegalovirus exposure and HLA in healthy donors. Amplification used 60 Vbeta primers and 13 Jbeta primers. Assay: immunoSEQ multiplex PCR; the TCRdb copy retains only in-frame clones and omits some. The profile shows some 180,000 clones, more than 75% of them singletons. The sample consisted of PBMCs. These TCRs come from a woman in her thirties in good health and CMV-seropositive.

This clone was seen a few times. The chain has TRBV4-1 and TRBJ1-2; weak D call: TRBD1 (6 bases). CDR3 length equals 14 residues. Germline CDR1 is MGHRA and CDR2 is YSYEKL. V lost 1 base, J lost 0 bases, and 6 bases lay in between. CDR3 residues: CASSQGTANYGYTF. For the CDR3, the DNA is TGCGCCAGCAGCCAAGGGACAGCTAACTATGGCTACACCTTC.

V and J are TRBV19 and TRBJ2-6, with D hard to call. CDR3 length equals 17 residues. CDR1 and CDR2 from the germline V gene are LNHDA and SQIVND (reference sequence). The V gene lost 5 bases and the J gene lost 0 bases, with 14 bases spanning the gap. CDR3 amino acids: CASSLHRISSGANVLTF. The CDR3 DNA reads TGTGCCAGTAGTCTCCATCGAATCAGCTCTGGGGCCAACGTCCTGACTTTC.

The chain uses TRBV6-1 and TRBJ2-7; D is possibly TRBD1 (7 bases). The CDR3 consists of 15 residues. With 6 bases removed from V and 4 bases from J, the gap between germline ends came to 19 bases. CDR1 MNHNS and CDR2 SASEGT come from the germline V gene. The CDR3: CASRADREVRYEQYF. CDR3 DNA: TGTGCCAGCAGGGCTGACAGGGAGGTGCGGTACGAGCAGTACTTC.

The rearrangement uses TRBV5-6 and TRBJ2-5; D not certain. CDR3 length: 14 amino acids. Trimming pared 1 base from V and 1 base from J, leaving 8 bases between. The germline gives CDR1 SGHDT, CDR2 YYEEEE. CDR3 sequence (DNA): TGTGCCAGCAGCTTGAGAGAAATCCAAGAGACCCAGTACTTC. This gives the protein CASSLREIQETQYF.

This chain connects TRBV15 to TRBJ2-6; D call uncertain. V lost 4 bases and J lost 5, with 6 bases in between. This CDR3 has 13 residues. The germline V gene has CDR1 LNHNV and CDR2 YYDKDF (reference sequence). The CDR3 sequence: CATSTPWANVLTF. CDR3 DNA sequence: TGTGCCACCAGCACCCCATGGGCCAACGTCCTGACTTTC.

This sequence joins TRBV5-1 and TRBJ2-2, with TRBD1 matching 7 bases. The CDR3 runs 14 residues. V was pared by 1 base and J by 8 bases, with 5 bases of the junction left unmatched. Germline lookup yields CDR1 SGHRS and CDR2 YFSETQ. CDR3 protein: CASSLKGAAGELFF. The CDR3 bases are TGCGCCAGCAGCTTGAAGGGGGCGGCGGGGGAGCTGTTTTTT.

The CDR3 sequence is CASPRQENSGQRQPQHF. The CDR3 coding sequence is TGTGCCAGCCCGAGACAGGAGAACTCGGGGCAAAGACAGCCCCAGCATTTT. The rearrangement links TRBV21-1 to TRBJ1-5; the table names TRBD1, a call not compared with the DNA. TRBV21-1 is assigned pseudogene status. The CDR3 has 17 amino acids.

The V and J genes are TRBV28 and TRBJ2-7, with 9 nucleotides matching TRBD1. The CDR3 spans 13 residues. Germline assignment: CDR1 MDHEN and CDR2 SYDVKM. With V trimmed by 6 bases and J by 3 bases, 3 bases remained unmatched. The CDR3, as DNA: TGTGCCAGCAGGGACAGGGGCTTCTACGAGCAGTACTTC. It is translated as CASRDRGFYEQYF.

The chain uses TRBV6-7 and TRBJ2-5; 10 nucleotides line up with TRBD1. TRBV6-7 carries the ORF label, with uncertain function. The CDR3 sequence is 16 residues long. Losses at the gene ends were 6 bases for V and 0 bases for J; bases not matched to a gene: 7. The CDR3 DNA sequence: TGTGCCAGCAGACGATCGGACAGGGGGTACCAAGAGACCCAGTACTTC. It is translated as CASRRSDRGYQETQYF.

The chain combines TRBV2 with TRBJ2-2, with 8 nucleotides matching TRBD1. V gave up 4 bases and J gave up 4 bases; unmatched junction bases: 2. The CDR3 has 14 amino acids. CDR1 and CDR2 (germline): SNHLY, FYNNEI. DNA for the CDR3: TGTGCCAGCAGTGTCAGGGGGCCCACCGGGGAGCTGTTTTTT. It codes for CASSVRGPTGELFF.

In its sample, this clone was seen once. The V gene is TRBV20-1, the J gene TRBJ2-7; D is uncertain. The CDR3 loop spans 11 amino acids. The germline V gene has CDR1 DFQATT and CDR2 SNEGSKA (reference sequence). The ends were cut back, 3 bases at V and 3 bases at J, with 6 bases in the middle. CDR3 amino acids: CSARVVYEQYF. Written as DNA, the CDR3 is TGCAGTGCTAGGGTAGTCTACGAGCAGTACTTC.

CDR3 DNA sequence: TGTGCCATCAGTGAGTCGAGGTTAATGACTAGCGGAGGGTGGCACAATGAGCAGTTCTTC. This gives the protein CAISESRLMTSGGWHNEQFF. The V gene is TRBV10-3, the J gene TRBJ2-1, with 9 positions matching TRBD2. The V gene end was trimmed by 0 bases and the J gene end by 5 bases; junction bases not matched to a gene: 17. CDR1 ENHRY and CDR2 SYGVKD come from the germline V gene. The CDR3 sequence is 20 residues long.

The chain has TRBV5-4 and TRBJ2-7; D is unresolved. Trimming removed 4 bases at V and 6 bases at J, with 17 bases between. CDR3 length: 14 residues. CDR1 is SGHNT and CDR2 is YYREEE in the germline V gene (reference sequence). CDR3 amino acids: CASSPSLEVAEQYF. Here the CDR3 DNA reads TGTGCCAGCAGCCCTTCCCTTGAGGTGGCCGAGCAGTACTTC. Based on the CDR3 plus reference TRBV5-4 and TRBJ2-7, the full variable domain is ETGVTQSPTHLIKTRGQQVTLRCSSQSGHNTVSWYQQALGQGPQFIFQYYREEENGRGNFPPRFSGLQFPNYSSELNVNALELDDSALYLCASSPSLEVAEQYFGPGTRLTVT.

J is TRBJ1-1 and V is TRBV2; D not certain. There are 15 residues in the CDR3. Looked up from germline, CDR1 is SNHLY and CDR2 is FYNNEI. V gave up 3 bases and J gave up 5 bases, with 16 bases separating them. The DNA of the CDR3 is TGTGCCAGCAGTGAGGATGTCGGGTGGAGGACTGAAGCTTTCTTT. This gives the protein CASSEDVGWRTEAFF.

This chain uses TRBV2 with TRBJ1-1; 8 nucleotides agree with TRBD1. V dropped 10 bases and J dropped 4; count of bases not matched to a gene: 8. The germline gives CDR1 SNHLY, CDR2 FYNNEI. CDR3 length: 13 residues. In nucleotides, the CDR3 is TGTGCCATTACCAGGGGGCGCGTCACTGAAGCTTTCTTT. Translation: CAITRGRVTEAFF. The whole variable domain, remainder taken from reference TRBV2 and TRBJ1-1, is EPEVTQTPSHQVTQMGQEVILRCVPISNHLYFYWYRQILGQKVEFLVSFYNNEISEKSEIFDDQFSVERPDGSNFTLKIRSTKLEDSAMYFCAITRGRVTEAFFGQGTRLTVV.

This chain links TRBV4-3 with TRBJ1-1; D possibly corresponds to TRBD1 (5 bases). V was clipped by 2 bases and J by 0 bases, with 10 bases between them. The CDR3 spans 15 residues. CDR1 is LGHNA and CDR2 is YSLEER in the germline V gene. The DNA of the CDR3 is TGCGCCAGCAGCCAATCCGGGGGAGTGAACACTGAAGCTTTCTTT. Translation gives CASSQSGGVNTEAFF.

The rearrangement uses TRBV6-4 and TRBJ1-2; no definite D call. V was clipped by 11 bases and J by 7 bases, with 17 bases between them. The CDR3 is 12 amino acids. Germline V gene sequence: CDR1 MRHNA, CDR2 SNTAGT. Here the CDR3 DNA reads TGTGCCTATGTGAGAGGCCCCCCTGGCTACACCTTC. Amino acids: CAYVRGPPGYTF.

The chain combines TRBV5-1 with TRBJ2-3; no clear D gene. Germline V CDR1 and CDR2: SGHRS, YFSETQ. Trimming took off 3 bases at V and 5 bases at J, with 4 bases between the two ends. This CDR3 region has 11 residues. The CDR3 loop is CASSSVDTQYF. CDR3 DNA: TGCGCCAGCAGCTCAGTAGATACGCAGTATTTT.

The rearrangement joins TRBV7-2 to TRBJ1-4; maybe TRBD1 (5 bases). Trimming removed 1 base from V and 8 bases from J, with 11 bases in between. Germline assignment: CDR1 SGHTA and CDR2 FQGNSA. This CDR3 contains 14 residues. CDR3: CASSLVGAREKLFF. The CDR3 DNA reads TGTGCCAGCAGCTTAGTTGGGGCACGGGAAAAACTGTTTTTT.

The chain couples TRBV2 to TRBJ1-5; 10 bases are a match to TRBD1. The CDR3 spans 16 residues. Germline-derived CDR1 and CDR2 are SNHLY and FYNNEI. V shed 1 base and J 7 bases; nucleotides not matched to a gene: 7. This CDR3 is CASSEEGGTGEQPQHF. CDR3 in DNA: TGTGCCAGCAGTGAAGAGGGAGGGACAGGGGAACAGCCCCAGCATTTT.

The chain couples TRBV2 to TRBJ1-1; D might be TRBD1 (6 bases). The CDR3 spans 13 residues. Germline CDR1 reads SNHLY; CDR2 reads FYNNEI. V lost 0 bases and J lost 8, with 10 bases in between. DNA for the CDR3: TGTGCCAGCAGTGAAGCCCCCGACAGGGAAGCTTTCTTT. Translated: CASSEAPDREAFF.

This clone has only a few counts. The chain links TRBV19 to TRBJ2-5; 8 bases are shared with TRBD1. The CDR3 is 14 residues long. V shed 8 bases and J 5 bases; nucleotides not matched to a gene: 10. CDR1 and CDR2 from the germline V gene are LNHDA and SQIVND (reference sequence). The CDR3 coding sequence is TGTGCCAGTGCAGACAGGGGAAGTTTCGAGACCCAGTACTTC. Its translation is CASADRGSFETQYF. The complete variable domain, with remaining parts taken from reference TRBV19 and TRBJ2-5, reads DGGITQSPKYLFRKEGQNVTLSCEQNLNHDAMYWYRQDPGQGLRLIYYSQIVNDFQKGDIAEGYSVSREKKESFPLTVTSAQKNPTAFYLCASADRGSFETQYFGPGTRLLVL.

The chain is built from TRBV10-3 and TRBJ2-2, with 7 bases identical to TRBD1. The CDR3 has 14 residues. CDR1 is ENHRY, CDR2 SYGVKD, per germline. J gave up 3 bases and V 6 bases, and 4 bases lay outside the gene matches. CDR3 sequence reads: CAIRQGQYTGELFF. DNA for the CDR3: TGTGCCATCAGACAGGGACAGTACACCGGGGAGCTGTTTTTT.

This sequence joins TRBV7-8 and TRBJ1-6; D is uncertain. V dropped 1 base and J dropped 0 bases, with 7 bases sitting between them. Germline V CDR1 and CDR2: SGHVS, FQNEAQ. The CDR3 totals 16 residues. CDR3 in DNA: TGTGCCAGCAGCTTAGTAGGGAGCTCCTATAATTCACCCCTCCACTTT. It specifies CASSLVGSSYNSPLHF. The full variable domain, its missing parts supplied by reference TRBV7-8 and TRBJ1-6, is GAGVSQSPRYKVAKRGQDVALRCDPISGHVSLFWYQQALGQGPEFLTYFQNEAQLDKSGLPSDRFFAERPEGSVSTLKIQRTQQEDSAVYLCASSLVGSSYNSPLHFGNGTRLTVT.

The rearrangement links TRBV5-4 to TRBJ2-5; D is uncertain. The DNA end is more similar to TRBJ2-7, so the J call may be wrong. This CDR3 has 14 residues. The germline CDR1 and CDR2 sequences are SGHNT and YYREEE (reference sequence). As DNA, the CDR3 is TGTGCCAGCAGCGCCGAATCCTGGGGCTACGAGCAGTACTTC. Protein: CASSAESWGYEQYF.

The rearrangement uses TRBV5-1 and TRBJ2-1, with 7 bases matching TRBD1. J lost 9 bases, V lost 4 bases, and 16 bases had no gene match. This CDR3 is built from 16 residues. Germline loops: CDR1 SGHRS, CDR2 YFSETQ. This chain's CDR3 is CASSPPGAGGVGEQFF. The CDR3 DNA sequence: TGCGCCAGCAGCCCGCCAGGGGCAGGGGGTGTAGGTGAGCAGTTCTTC.

The CDR3 DNA is TGTGCCAGCAGGGCGGGGAATTATGAGCAGTTCTTC. Translated, it gives CASRAGNYEQFF. The chain uses TRBV5-4 and TRBJ2-1; maybe TRBD2 (6 bases). CDR1 SGHNT and CDR2 YYREEE come from the germline V gene (reference sequence). CDR3 length: 12 residues. V lost 5 bases and J 8 bases, leaving 11 bases between the germline ends.

The CDR3 DNA reads TGTGCCAGCTCAGCCGCCGGGACTAGCGGGGCGAACACCGGGGAGCTGTTTTTT. Residues: CASSAAGTSGANTGELFF. The genes are TRBV18 and TRBJ2-2, with 13 bases aligning to TRBD2. With 5 bases clipped from V and 0 bases from J, the junction kept 6 bases outside the gene matches. The CDR3 covers 18 residues. Germline V gene lookup returns CDR1 KGHSH and CDR2 LQKENI.

In its sample, this clone was seen a few times. The rearrangement links TRBV7-9 to TRBJ2-5, with D possibly TRBD1 on 6 matching bases. V dropped 5 bases and J dropped 4 bases, with 14 bases sitting between them. The CDR3 runs 14 residues. Germline V lookup: CDR1 SEHNR, CDR2 FQNEAQ (reference sequence). This chain's CDR3 is CASSVQGQTETQYF. The CDR3 DNA sequence: TGTGCCAGCAGCGTACAGGGTCAGACAGAGACCCAGTACTTC.